The 6 T cell receptor beta chains below come from one sample, sequenced in a study of vaccination and CD4 T cells after COVID-19. Treatment here: approximately 11-day PBMC culture with coronavirus spike peptide pools or control peptides (ViraFEST assay). Antigens for these TCRs are unknown. At the Johns Hopkins FTIC core, DNA taken from cultured CD4+ T cells was sequenced by way of the Oncomine TCR Beta short-read assay. TCRdb processed the PCR reads anew with MiXCR; each CDR3 protein has one entry. The data show around 14,000 distinct CDR3 sequences, with about 50% seen just once and roughly 7% held by the top ten. Sequencing was performed on CD4+ T cells from blood, cultured in vitro. The source of these receptors is a human donor who had recovered from COVID-19.

The V and J genes are TRBV7-2 and TRBJ1-3; no clear D. The germline V gene has CDR1 SGHTA and CDR2 FQGNSA. The CDR3 loop spans 15 amino acids. Trimming cost V 1 base and J 2 bases, with 9 bases left between them. Here the CDR3 DNA reads TGTGCCAGCAGCTTAGACCTCTTAGCTGGAAACACCATATATTTT. It encodes CASSLDLLAGNTIYF.

This chain joins TRBV28 and TRBJ2-2, with 7 bases fitting TRBD2. J was trimmed by 0 bases and V by 1 base; bases with no gene match: 2. The germline V gene has CDR1 MDHEN and CDR2 SYDVKM. This CDR3 contains 16 residues. CDR3 amino acids: CASSLFSGANTGELFF. In nucleotides, the CDR3 is TGTGCCAGCAGTTTATTCAGCGGGGCGAACACCGGGGAGCTGTTTTTT.

The count of this clonotype is one. The rearrangement uses TRBV11-2 and TRBJ1-3; tentatively, D is TRBD1 (5 bases). The CDR3 has 19 residues. From germline, CDR1 is SGHAT and CDR2 FQNNGV. Between the trimmed V and J ends, which lost 1 base and 0 bases, there was a span of 19 bases. CDR3 region: CASSLGRAFSRDSGNTIYF. CDR3 nucleotide sequence: TGTGCCAGCAGCTTAGGCAGGGCTTTCTCGAGGGACTCTGGAAACACCATATATTTT.

The chain links TRBV20-1 to TRBJ2-3; 9 nucleotides line up with TRBD1. Germline CDR1 reads DFQATT; CDR2 reads SNEGSKA (reference sequence). Germline trimming cut 6 bases from V and 2 bases from J; bases unmatched to any gene: 9. CDR3 length: 15 amino acids. This CDR3 is CSAQDRGPFTDTQYF. The CDR3, as DNA: TGCAGTGCCCAGGACAGGGGCCCCTTCACAGATACGCAGTATTTT.

V usage is TRBV7-6 and J usage is TRBJ2-3; 9 bases are shared with TRBD1. This CDR3 has 12 amino acids. Germline V gives CDR1 SGHVS, CDR2 FNYEAQ. V shed 5 bases and J 14 bases; nucleotides not matched to a gene: 8. This CDR3 reads CASSAYRDRAYF. CDR3 coding DNA: TGTGCCAGCAGCGCTTACCGGGACAGGGCGTATTTT. Looking up the rest from reference TRBV7-6 and TRBJ2-3 gives the full variable domain: GAGVSQSPRYKVTKRGQDVALRCDPISGHVSLYWYRQALGQGPEFLTYFNYEAQQDKSGLPNDRFSAERPEGSISTLTIQRTEQRDSAMYRCASSAYRDRAYFGPGTRLTVL.

This clonotype turned up a few times. V usage is TRBV20-1 and J usage is TRBJ1-2; TRBD1 aligns across 7 bases. With V trimmed by 6 bases and J by 7 bases, 11 bases remained unmatched. The CDR3 has 13 amino acids. Germline loops: CDR1 DFQATT, CDR2 SNEGSKA (reference sequence). The CDR3 DNA follows: TGCAGTGCCAGACAGGGTTTGTCGCCTGGCTACACCTTC. Its protein is CSARQGLSPGYTF.